These 28 T cell receptor beta chains share one sample of origin, sequenced in a study of OX40 agonist ivuxolimab in advanced cancers. The repertoire was sequenced with immunoSEQ multiplex PCR; TCRdb's copy has only in-frame clones and lacks some. The table shows roughly 11,000 clones, with over 65% occurring only once. The sequencing here drew on CD4+ or CD8+ T cells sorted from blood, taken in a trial of the OX40 agonist ivuxolimab. These receptors all stem from an adult with an advanced solid tumor such as melanoma, head and neck, liver or kidney cancer.

This sequence joins TRBV30 and TRBJ2-1, with D unresolved. Germline V gives CDR1 GTSNPN, CDR2 SVGIG (reference sequence). The CDR3 has 13 residues. V was shortened by 5 bases and J by 9 bases, with 17 bases between the two germline ends. CDR3 sequence reads: CAWWSLTLPEQFF. For the CDR3, the DNA is TGTGCCTGGTGGTCACTGACTCTCCCTGAGCAGTTCTTC.

By sample share, this clone is medium-sized. The rearrangement joins TRBV2 to TRBJ1-2, with D uncertain. The V and J ends lost 5 bases and 1 base respectively, with 14 bases between them. The CDR3 has 15 amino acids. Germline lookup yields CDR1 SNHLY and CDR2 FYNNEI. The CDR3 loop is CASSYPPSFNYGYTF. CDR3 nucleotide sequence: TGTGCCAGCAGTTACCCCCCCAGTTTTAACTATGGCTACACCTTC.

V gene TRBV30 combines with J gene TRBJ2-7, with 7 bases that match TRBD2. The germline gives CDR1 GTSNPN, CDR2 SVGIG (reference sequence). The CDR3 is 15 amino acids. V lost 2 bases, J lost 4 bases, and 11 bases stayed unmatched. CDR3 nucleotide sequence: TGTGCCTGGAGTTTGGGGCGCGGGGGTGTATACGAGCAGTACTTC. Encoded protein: CAWSLGRGGVYEQYF.

The genes are TRBV2 and TRBJ2-3, with D perhaps TRBD2 (5 bases). The V end was cut by 1 base, the J end by 0 bases, with 11 bases between. From germline, CDR1 is SNHLY and CDR2 FYNNEI. The CDR3 runs to 16 residues. The CDR3 protein is CASSEGAETSTDTQYF. Written as DNA, the CDR3 is TGTGCCAGCAGTGAAGGAGCGGAAACTAGCACAGATACGCAGTATTTT.

The V and J genes are TRBV6-5 and TRBJ1-1; D gene uncertain. Germline CDR1 reads MNHEY; CDR2 reads SVGAGI. Trimming cost V 2 bases and J 5 bases, with 9 bases left between them. The CDR3 sequence is 13 residues long. CDR3 DNA: TGTGCCAGCAGTTACCGGGAAGGAACTGAAGCTTTCTTT. This sequence encodes CASSYREGTEAFF.

CDR3 protein: CASSLLTNSYEQYF. CDR3 in DNA: TGTGCCAGCAGCTTACTCACGAACTCCTACGAGCAGTACTTC. The J gene is TRBJ2-7, the V gene TRBV11-3; D call uncertain. This CDR3 has 14 residues. V lost 2 bases, J lost 0 bases, and 8 bases lay in between. Looked up from germline, CDR1 is SGHNT and CDR2 is YENEEA.

The genes are TRBV19 and TRBJ2-1; a possible D gene is TRBD2 (7 bases). V was pared by 10 bases and J by 0 bases, with 13 bases between. CDR1 LNHDA and CDR2 SQIVND come from the germline V gene (reference sequence). This CDR3 has 14 residues. The CDR3 spells CATRGGSSYNEQFF. The CDR3 DNA reads as TGTGCCACCAGGGGCGGGAGCTCCTACAATGAGCAGTTCTTC.

This clone has a single count. The rearrangement links TRBV7-9 to TRBJ2-7; unclear D gene. The CDR3 has 15 amino acids. V dropped 5 bases and J dropped 2 bases, with 16 bases sitting between them. CDR1 SEHNR and CDR2 FQNEAQ come from the germline V gene (reference sequence). The DNA for the CDR3 is TGTGCCAGCAGCCCCCCGAGCGCCATTACCTACGAGCAGTACTTC. The encoded protein is CASSPPSAITYEQYF.

This sequence joins TRBV27 and TRBJ1-2; D may be TRBD1 (5 bases). V lost 2 bases, J lost 3 bases, and 7 bases lay in between. The germline gives CDR1 MNHEY, CDR2 SMNVEV (reference sequence). This CDR3 spans 13 amino acids. CDR3 DNA: TGTGCCAGCAGTTTACAGGGATACTATGGCTACACCTTC. Its translation is CASSLQGYYGYTF.

Only one count was recorded for this clone. The chain combines TRBV6-6 with TRBJ1-1; 7 nucleotides agree with TRBD1. This CDR3 contains 14 residues. After removal of 2 bases from V and 3 bases from J, the junction contained 3 bases not matched to a gene. The germline V gene encodes CDR1 MNHNY and CDR2 SVGAGI (reference sequence). The CDR3 nucleotides are TGTGCCAGCAGTTACGGGACAGACTACACTGAAGCTTTCTTT. It encodes CASSYGTDYTEAFF.

This chain connects TRBV19 to TRBJ1-3, with a possible D match to TRBD1 (5 bases). This CDR3 is 15 amino acids long. V gave up 1 base and J gave up 1 base, with 8 bases separating them. CDR1 is LNHDA, CDR2 SQIVND, per germline (reference sequence). The CDR3 bases are TGTGCCAGTAGTATAGTGGCAGGGTCTGGAAACACCATATATTTT. Translating gives CASSIVAGSGNTIYF.

In its sample, this clone ranks as medium-sized. This chain uses TRBV4-2 with TRBJ1-4, with D unresolved. CDR3 length: 12 residues. Trimming stripped 4 bases from V and 7 bases from J, with 7 bases between. CDR1 LGHNA and CDR2 YNFKEQ come from the germline V gene. In DNA form, the CDR3 reads TGTGCCAGCAGCCCCCTGGGTGAAAAACTGTTTTTT. It specifies CASSPLGEKLFF.

This clone was counted a single time. This chain connects TRBV5-1 to TRBJ1-1, with D hard to call. Per the germline V gene, CDR1 is SGHRS and CDR2 is YFSETQ. This CDR3 spans 11 amino acids. V was clipped by 2 bases and J by 5 bases, with 4 bases between them. The CDR3 coding sequence is TGCGCCAGCAGCTTTGGGACTGAAGCTTTCTTT. It codes for CASSFGTEAFF.

This rearrangement joins TRBV27 to TRBJ2-1, with a tentative D call TRBD1 (6 bases). Trimming removed 0 bases from V and 8 bases from J, with 14 bases in between. The CDR3 sequence is 15 residues long. Per germline, CDR1 MNHEY and CDR2 SMNVEV (reference sequence). The CDR3 DNA is TGTGCCAGCAGTTTATCGGTCAGGGGAGAGGATGAGCAGTTCTTC. Protein: CASSLSVRGEDEQFF.

The gene calls are TRBV7-9 and TRBJ1-2; 7 nucleotides align to TRBD1. Germline CDR1 and CDR2: SEHNR and FQNEAQ (reference sequence). V lost 1 base to trimming and J lost 4 bases; unmatched junction nucleotides: 6. The CDR3 contains 15 residues. In DNA, the CDR3 is TGTGCCAGCAGCTTAGAGATGACAGGGTCCTATGGCTACACCTTC. Translated: CASSLEMTGSYGYTF.

The chain carries TRBV7-6 and TRBJ2-2; the D is unclear. The CDR3 is 14 residues long. Germline lookup yields CDR1 SGHVS and CDR2 FNYEAQ. The V and J ends lost 4 bases and 6 bases respectively, with 12 bases between them. The CDR3 loop is CASSSVGESGELFF. CDR3 sequence (DNA): TGTGCCAGCAGCTCCGTCGGAGAGTCCGGGGAGCTGTTTTTT.

The chain employs TRBV7-9 and TRBJ2-7; D gene unclear. CDR1 is SEHNR and CDR2 is FQNEAQ in the germline V gene (reference sequence). CDR3 length: 11 residues. V lost 2 bases, J lost 5 bases, and 4 bases lay in between. The CDR3 here is CASSLSDEQYF. The DNA for the CDR3 is TGTGCCAGCAGCTTAAGTGACGAGCAGTACTTC.

The CDR3 here is CASSEPGQGGRPQHF. In nucleotides, the CDR3 is TGTGCCAGCAGTGAACCGGGACAGGGGGGTCGGCCCCAGCATTTT. V gene TRBV6-1 combines with J gene TRBJ1-5, with 11 bases identical to TRBD1. V lost 2 bases, J lost 9 bases, and 6 bases stayed unmatched. CDR3 length: 15 residues. Germline CDR1 reads MNHNS; CDR2 reads SASEGT.

The chain joins TRBV15 to TRBJ1-2; D is unclear. Trimming pared 1 base from V and 4 bases from J, leaving 7 bases between. Germline lookup yields CDR1 LNHNV and CDR2 YYDKDF (reference sequence). The CDR3 length is 13 residues. CDR3 nucleotide sequence: TGTGCCACCAGCAGAGCAGGCGCCTATGGCTACACCTTC. Translation: CATSRAGAYGYTF. Together with reference TRBV15 and TRBJ1-2, the CDR3 gives the full variable domain: DAMVIQNPRYQVTQFGKPVTLSCSQTLNHNVMYWYQQKSSQAPKLLFHYYDKDFNNEADTPDNFQSRRPNTSFCFLDIRSPGLGDTAMYLCATSRAGAYGYTFGSGTRLTVV.

The V and J genes are TRBV5-1 and TRBJ2-5; 10 bases fit TRBD2. CDR3 size: 15 residues. CDR1 is SGHRS and CDR2 is YFSETQ in the germline V gene. The V gene end was trimmed by 0 bases and the J gene end by 2 bases; junction bases not matched to a gene: 1. The CDR3 is CASSLGGLAQETQYF. In DNA, the CDR3 is TGCGCCAGCAGCTTGGGGGGACTAGCGCAAGAGACCCAGTACTTC.

This clone was found a few times. This chain links TRBV29-1 with TRBJ1-2; D gene unclear. Between the trimmed V and J ends, which lost 1 base and 8 bases, there was a span of 11 bases. Germline-derived CDR1 and CDR2 are SQVTM and ANQGSEA. The CDR3 has 12 residues. This chain's CDR3 is CSVEVVGWGYTF. The CDR3 bases are TGCAGCGTTGAAGTCGTGGGCTGGGGCTACACCTTC.

This clone was observed a single time. The chain has TRBV6-5 and TRBJ2-1, with a tentative D call TRBD1 (5 bases). Trimming cost V 7 bases and J 4 bases, with 14 bases left between them. The CDR3 totals 14 residues. CDR1 and CDR2 (germline): MNHEY, SVGAGI. The CDR3 region has the DNA TGTGCCAGCATAGACCAGGGAATTTACAATGAGCAGTTCTTC. Translation gives CASIDQGIYNEQFF.

This rearrangement joins TRBV19 to TRBJ2-6; D gene unclear. Germline CDR1 and CDR2: LNHDA and SQIVND (reference sequence). The CDR3 length is 15 residues. V gave up 2 bases and J gave up 1 base, with 6 bases separating them. CDR3 coding DNA: TGTGCCAGTAGTATATCCGGGTCTGGGGCCAACGTCCTGACTTTC. Its protein product is CASSISGSGANVLTF.

The J gene is TRBJ2-5, the V gene TRBV10-2; 9 bases align to TRBD2. Germline V gene sequence: CDR1 WSHSY, CDR2 SAAADI. V trimming: 10 bases; J trimming: 2 bases; junction bases outside the gene matches: 5. CDR3 length equals 13 residues. CDR3 protein: CATMTSGQETQYF. CDR3 DNA: TGCGCCACCATGACTAGCGGTCAAGAGACCCAGTACTTC.

The chain uses TRBV7-9 and TRBJ2-3, with a possible D match to TRBD1 (6 bases). The CDR3 loop spans 16 amino acids. Trimming left V 1 base short and J 2 bases short, with 13 bases between. CDR1 SEHNR and CDR2 FQNEAQ come from the germline V gene (reference sequence). The CDR3 sequence: CASSLGLGQVTDTQYF. The CDR3 bases are TGTGCCAGCAGCTTAGGGTTGGGACAAGTCACAGATACGCAGTATTTT.

Worth noting for this clone: This may arise from a read error, as a much more abundant clone is one base away. This sequence joins TRBV5-5 and TRBJ1-5; no reliable D call. Germline assignment: CDR1 SGHKS and CDR2 YYEKEE (reference sequence). This CDR3 has 15 amino acids. V was trimmed by 4 bases and J by 5 bases, leaving 16 bases between them. This CDR3 reads CASSRGGITDQPQHF. Here the CDR3 DNA reads TGTGCCAGCAGCCGAGGCGGGATCACAGATCAGCCCCAGCATTTT.

This sequence joins TRBV9 and TRBJ2-2; the D gene is possibly TRBD2 (5 bases). The CDR3 consists of 17 residues. Trimming cost V 0 bases and J 0 bases, with 12 bases left between them. CDR1 is SGDLS, CDR2 YYNGEE, per germline. CDR3 amino acids: CASSVVGSGSNTGELFF. DNA of the CDR3: TGTGCCAGCAGCGTAGTTGGAAGCGGATCGAACACCGGGGAGCTGTTTTTT.

This clone was seen more than once but under ten times. The chain couples TRBV30 to TRBJ1-1; the D gene is possibly TRBD1 (5 bases). Germline V lookup: CDR1 GTSNPN, CDR2 SVGIG (reference sequence). Trimming left V 3 bases short and J 0 bases short, with 11 bases between. The CDR3 sequence is 14 residues long. CDR3 DNA: TGTGCCTGGAGCCAAGACAGAGTGAACACTGAAGCTTTCTTT. This codes for CAWSQDRVNTEAFF.